This T cell receptor (beta chain) was recorded in a study of spatial heterogeneity in lung cancer. This clonotype was counted once. TCRdb recomputed calls from the 5' RACE reads with MiXCR, one row per CDR3 protein. This table holds 85,000 to 100,000 distinct CDR3 sequences, approximately 20% found once. Time point indicated: blood at routine non-recurrence follow-up after resection. CDR3 length: 18 amino acids. Germline V gene sequence: CDR1 SGHAT, CDR2 FQNNGV. V shed 4 bases and J shed 3 bases, with 23 bases lying between them. Source: PBMCs, taken at follow-up. The clonotype was recovered from a male donor with early-stage non-small cell lung cancer. J is TRBJ2-3 and V is TRBV11-2; D call uncertain. CDR3 protein: CASSYGVLMSGFTDTQYF. The CDR3 nucleotides are TGTGCCAGCAGCTATGGAGTCTTGATGTCTGGGTTTACAGATACGCAGTATTTT. The entire variable domain, with the rest obtained from reference TRBV11-2 and TRBJ2-3, is as follows: EAGVAQSPRYKIIEKRQSVAFWCNPISGHATLYWYQQILGQGPKLLIQFQNNGVVDDSQLPKDRFSAERLKGVDSTLKIQPAKLEDSAVYLCASSYGVLMSGFTDTQYFGPGTRLTVL.